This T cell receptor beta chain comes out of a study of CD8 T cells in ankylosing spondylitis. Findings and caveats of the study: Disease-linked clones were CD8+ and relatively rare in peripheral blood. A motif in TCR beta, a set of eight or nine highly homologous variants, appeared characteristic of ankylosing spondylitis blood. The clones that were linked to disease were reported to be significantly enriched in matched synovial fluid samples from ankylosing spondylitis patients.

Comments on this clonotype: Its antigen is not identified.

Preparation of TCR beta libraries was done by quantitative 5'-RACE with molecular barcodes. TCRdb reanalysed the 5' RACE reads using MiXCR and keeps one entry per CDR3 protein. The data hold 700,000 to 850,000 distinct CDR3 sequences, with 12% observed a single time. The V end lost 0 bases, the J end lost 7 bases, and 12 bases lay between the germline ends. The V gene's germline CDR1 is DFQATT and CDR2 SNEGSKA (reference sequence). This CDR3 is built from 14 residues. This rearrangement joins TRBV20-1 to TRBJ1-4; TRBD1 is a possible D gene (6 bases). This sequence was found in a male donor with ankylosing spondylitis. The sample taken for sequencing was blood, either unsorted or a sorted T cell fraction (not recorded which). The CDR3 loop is CSARDQGGGEKLFF. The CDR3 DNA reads TGCAGTGCTAGAGATCAGGGAGGGGGTGAAAAACTGTTTTTT.